This T cell receptor (beta chain) comes out of a study of blood T cell repertoires in COVID-19. Study-level information: Collection of acute and convalescent COVID-19 samples took place in the United States, Italy and Spain. From T cells, B-cell-depleted T cells, or PBMCs came the material, which was cDNA or gDNA.

Individuals drawn from 24 US areas were about 18 to 90 years old. In the original processing: Nucleated cell counts were estimated from reference gene primer amplification. Profiling relied on immunoSEQ multiplex PCR, and the TCRdb table lists in-frame clones only, not all of them. The V and J calls and clone size are taken from that table; D and trimming were inferred from the DNA. This table holds 300,000 to 400,000 clones, 88% found once. CDR1 and CDR2 (germline): SNHLY, FYNNEI. The V and J ends lost 5 bases and 6 bases, in that order; junction bases with no gene match: 6. CDR3 length equals 16 residues.

This receptor was taken from a woman aged 18-30 years who had recovered from COVID-19. V gene TRBV2 combines with J gene TRBJ2-2; 13 bases agree with TRBD2. Sequencing used PBMCs or T cells enriched from blood (not recorded which). The CDR3 loop reads CASSLLAGGAAGELFF. The CDR3 DNA follows: TGTGCCAGCAGTCTACTAGCGGGGGGGGCGGCCGGGGAGCTGTTTTTT.